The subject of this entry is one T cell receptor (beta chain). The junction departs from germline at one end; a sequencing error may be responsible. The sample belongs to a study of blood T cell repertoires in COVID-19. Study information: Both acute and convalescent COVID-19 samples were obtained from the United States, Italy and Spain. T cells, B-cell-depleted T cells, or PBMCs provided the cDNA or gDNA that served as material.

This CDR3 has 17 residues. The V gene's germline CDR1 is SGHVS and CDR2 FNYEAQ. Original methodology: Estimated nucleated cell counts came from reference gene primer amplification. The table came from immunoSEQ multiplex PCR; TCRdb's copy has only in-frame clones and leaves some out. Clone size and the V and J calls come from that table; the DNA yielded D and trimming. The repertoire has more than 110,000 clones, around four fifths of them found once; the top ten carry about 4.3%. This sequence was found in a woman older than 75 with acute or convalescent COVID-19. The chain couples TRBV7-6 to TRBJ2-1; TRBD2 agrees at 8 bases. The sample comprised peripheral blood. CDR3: CASSVALSGGGLNEQFF. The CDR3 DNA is TGTGCCAGCAGCGTAGCCCTCTCCGGGGGGGGCCTCAATGAGCAGTTCTTC.